This record looks at one T cell receptor beta chain sequence and its context. Its antigen is not identified. This specimen comes from a study of cytomegalovirus exposure and HLA in healthy donors. Germline V gives CDR1 MNHEY, CDR2 SVGAGI. V was shortened by 2 bases and J by 5 bases, with 13 bases between the two germline ends. CDR3 length: 14 amino acids. Vbeta (60) and Jbeta (13) primers were used in the PCR. Original processing methods: Roughly 10 million shared chains were among some 80 million unique TCR beta chains counted in a later analysis. Only in-frame clones appear in the TCRdb table, and some are missing; sequencing was by immunoSEQ multiplex PCR. V, J and clone size reflect that table, while D and trimming were determined from the DNA. The sample data list tens of thousands of clones. Regarding the study as a whole: Follow-up analysis seemed to connect common viral pathogens with several of the most significant clusters identified.

The sequenced material came from PBMCs. The TCR originated in a woman aged 40 to 50 in good health and CMV-seropositive. J is TRBJ2-7 and V is TRBV6-5, with D perhaps matching TRBD1 (5 bases). CDR3 sequence reads: CASSYGQGYDEQYF. The CDR3 coding sequence is TGTGCCAGCAGTTACGGGCAGGGTTACGACGAGCAGTACTTC.